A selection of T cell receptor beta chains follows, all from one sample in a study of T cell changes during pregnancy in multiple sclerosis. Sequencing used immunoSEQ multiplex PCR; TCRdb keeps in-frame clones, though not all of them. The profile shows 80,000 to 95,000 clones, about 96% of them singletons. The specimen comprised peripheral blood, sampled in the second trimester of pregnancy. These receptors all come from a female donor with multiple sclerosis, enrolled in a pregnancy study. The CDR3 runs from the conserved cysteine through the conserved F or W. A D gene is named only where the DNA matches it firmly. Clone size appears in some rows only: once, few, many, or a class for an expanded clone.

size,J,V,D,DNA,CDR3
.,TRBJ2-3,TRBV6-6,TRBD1,TGTGCCAGCAGCTCCAAGCCGACAGGGGACACAGATACGCAGTATTTT,CASSSKPTGDTDTQYF
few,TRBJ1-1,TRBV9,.,TGTGCCAGCAGCGTACTTTCCAACACTGAAGCTTTCTTT,CASSVLSNTEAFF
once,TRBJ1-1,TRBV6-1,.,TGTGCCAGCATCCAGCAGGGAACTGAAGCTTTCTTT,CASIQQGTEAFF
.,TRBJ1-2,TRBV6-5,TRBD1,TGTGCCAGCAGTTCTGGGACAGGGAGCTATAATGGCTACACCTTC,CASSSGTGSYNGYTF
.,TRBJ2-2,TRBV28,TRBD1,TGTGCCAGCAGTGTCGCCGGGACAGAAGACACCGGGGAGCTGTTTTTT,CASSVAGTEDTGELFF
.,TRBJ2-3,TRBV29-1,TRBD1,TGCAGCGTTGCCGGCAGGGGGAACACAGATACGCAGTATTTT,CSVAGRGNTDTQYF
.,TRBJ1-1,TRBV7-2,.,TGTGCCAGCAGCTCCCAGATCCAGAACACTGAAGCTTTCTTT,CASSSQIQNTEAFF
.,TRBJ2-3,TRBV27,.,TGTGCCAGCAGTTTTGTAACATCGTATAAAACAGATACGCAGTATTTT,CASSFVTSYKTDTQYF
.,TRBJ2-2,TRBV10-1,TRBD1,TGCGCCAGCAGTTTTGACAGGGGGCAGACCGGGGAGCTGTTTTTT,CASSFDRGQTGELFF
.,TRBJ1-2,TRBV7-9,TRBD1,TGTGCCAGCAGTGGGGGGACAGGCGTCGGTGGCTACACCTTC,CASSGGTGVGGYTF
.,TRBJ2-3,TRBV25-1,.,TGTGCCAGCAGCGGACTAGGGGGGAGGGTCACAGATACGCAGTATTTT,CASSGLGGRVTDTQYF
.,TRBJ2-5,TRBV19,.,TGTGCCAGTAGTATCACCAGGGGTCAAGAGACCCAGTACTTC,CASSITRGQETQYF
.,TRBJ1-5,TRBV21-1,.,TGTGCCAGCAGCATAACATTCCGGGACAGGGACCCAAATAGCAATCAGCCCCAGCATTTT,CASSITFRDRDPNSNQPQHF
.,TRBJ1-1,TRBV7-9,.,TGTGCCAGCAGCCGGGGGACCGGGTATAACACTGAAGCTTTCTTT,CASSRGTGYNTEAFF
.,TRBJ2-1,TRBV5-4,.,TGTGCCAGCAGTCAACTAGTCTCTGAGCAGTTCTTC,CASSQLVSEQFF
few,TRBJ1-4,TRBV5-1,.,TGCGCCAGCAGCGCTGTCCAGGGGTCTAATGAAAAACTGTTTTTT,CASSAVQGSNEKLFF
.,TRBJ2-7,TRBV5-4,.,TGTGCCAGCAGCTTGGGACAGGCGCCCTACGAGCAGTACTTC,CASSLGQAPYEQYF
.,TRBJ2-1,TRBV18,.,TGTGCCGTTCTCAAAAGGGTAGCGCGATCATATGAGCAGTTCTTC,CAVLKRVARSYEQFF
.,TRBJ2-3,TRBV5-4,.,TGTGCCAGCAGCTACGGACAGGGAGGGTCAGATACGCAGTATTTT,CASSYGQGGSDTQYF
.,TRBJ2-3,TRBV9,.,TGTGCCAGCAGCGTACCGAGCGGCACAGATACGCAGTATTTT,CASSVPSGTDTQYF
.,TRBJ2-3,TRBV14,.,TGTGCCAGCAGCCCCTATGGAGGCACAGATACGCAGTATTTT,CASSPYGGTDTQYF
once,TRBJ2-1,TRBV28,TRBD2,TGTGCCAGCAGTGGTATAGCGGGAGGAATATACAATGAGCAGTTCTTC,CASSGIAGGIYNEQFF
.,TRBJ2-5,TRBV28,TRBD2,TGTGCCAGCAGCGCTCCGGGACTAGCGGCCCGGCGGCACTTC,CASSAPGLAARRHF
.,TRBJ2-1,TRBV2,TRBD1,TGTGCCAGCAGGCAGGGACAGGGGAAATACAATGAGCAGTTCTTC,CASRQGQGKYNEQFF
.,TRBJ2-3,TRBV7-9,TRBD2,TGTGCCAGCAGCATACTAGCGGGAGTACCTGATACGCAGTATTTT,CASSILAGVPDTQYF
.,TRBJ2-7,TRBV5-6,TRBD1,TGTGCCAGCACCGAGACAGGGGCCGCCAACGAGCAGTACTTC,CASTETGAANEQYF
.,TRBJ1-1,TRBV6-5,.,TGTGCCAGCAGTCACCGCGGGGTTATGAACACTGAAGCTTTCTTT,CASSHRGVMNTEAFF
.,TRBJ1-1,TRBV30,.,TGCCGGGTGTACAGGGCCACTGAAGCTTTCTTT,CRVYRATEAFF
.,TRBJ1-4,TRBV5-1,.,TGCGCCAGCAGCACGTCAGGGGCTAATGAAAAACTGTTTTTT,CASSTSGANEKLFF
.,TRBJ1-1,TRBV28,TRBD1,TGTGCCAGCAGTTCCGACAGGGGACGCACTGAAGCTTTCTTT,CASSSDRGRTEAFF